The TCR beta chain under discussion was sequenced for a study of T cells in Graves' hyperthyroidism and ophthalmopathy. This clonotype appeared many times. As yet, its antigen is unknown. Looked up from germline, CDR1 is SGHAT and CDR2 is FQNNGV. CDR3 size: 15 residues. V gave up 3 bases and J gave up 7 bases; unmatched junction bases: 9. Whole-study findings and limits: From stable hyperthyroidism, ophthalmopathy was set apart by a 13 V-J model.

Researchers took RNA transcripts and amplified the TCR beta CDR3 regions from them. The HTBI primer set was used in a first-round RT-PCR of the TCR CDR3. MiXCR, run by TCRdb on the multiplex PCR reads, gives a single entry per CDR3 protein. The repertoire includes around 300,000 distinct CDR3 sequences, approximately 20% of them detected once, and roughly 60% sits in the top ten. V gene TRBV11-2 combines with J gene TRBJ2-1; 7 bases line up with TRBD2. Specimen: blood. This receptor was identified in a man younger than 40 with Graves' ophthalmopathy. CDR3 bases: TGTGCCAGCAGCTTCTCGGGAGGTATGACAAATGAGCAGTTCTTC. It translates to CASSFSGGMTNEQFF.